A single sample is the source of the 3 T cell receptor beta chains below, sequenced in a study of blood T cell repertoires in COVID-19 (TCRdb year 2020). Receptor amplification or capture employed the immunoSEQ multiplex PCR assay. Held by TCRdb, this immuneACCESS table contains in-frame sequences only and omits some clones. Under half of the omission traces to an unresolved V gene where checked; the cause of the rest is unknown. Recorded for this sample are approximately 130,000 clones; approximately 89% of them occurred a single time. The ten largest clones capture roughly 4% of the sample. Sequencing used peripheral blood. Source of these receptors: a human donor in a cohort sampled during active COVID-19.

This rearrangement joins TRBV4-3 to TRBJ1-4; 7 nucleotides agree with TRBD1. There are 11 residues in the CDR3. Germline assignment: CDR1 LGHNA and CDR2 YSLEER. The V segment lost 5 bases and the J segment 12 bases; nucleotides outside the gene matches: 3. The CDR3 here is CASSSRGELFF. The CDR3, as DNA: TGCGCCAGCAGCTCCAGGGGGGAACTGTTTTTT.

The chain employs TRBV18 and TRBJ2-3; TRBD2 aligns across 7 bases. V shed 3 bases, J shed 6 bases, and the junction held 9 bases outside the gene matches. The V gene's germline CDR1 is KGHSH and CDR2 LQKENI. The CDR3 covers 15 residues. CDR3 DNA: TGTGCCAGCTCACCTCGAGAGGGAGCGGGGGATACGCAGTATTTT. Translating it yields CASSPREGAGDTQYF.

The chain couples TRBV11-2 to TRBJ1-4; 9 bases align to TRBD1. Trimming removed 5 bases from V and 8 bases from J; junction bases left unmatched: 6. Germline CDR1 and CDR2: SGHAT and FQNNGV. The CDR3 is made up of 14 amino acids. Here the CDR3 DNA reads TGTGCCAGCAGCCGGGACAGGGCCGGAGAAAAACTGTTTTTT. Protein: CASSRDRAGEKLFF.